The text below deals with one T cell receptor beta chain. This CDR3 contains 17 residues. Germline V lookup: CDR1 MGHDK, CDR2 SYGVNS. V dropped 5 bases and J dropped 7; count of bases not matched to a gene: 15. The entry originates in a study of beta chain features in type 1 diabetes. The study reverse transcribed the entire isolated RNA, so it sequenced expressed TCRB transcripts. Libraries were prepared by immunoSEQ multiplex PCR; TCRdb keeps only in-frame clonotypes and omits some of them. The sample contains roughly 610,000 clones, about 16% of which appear only once. The sequence was obtained from a man aged 18 to 29 in good health. The rearrangement links TRBV25-1 to TRBJ2-2; 8 bases are a match to TRBD1. Sequencing input: naive CD4+ T cells from blood. This CDR3 is CASSQGARTGEVGELFF. In DNA, the CDR3 is TGTGCCAGCAGTCAGGGGGCCCGGACGGGAGAGGTCGGGGAGCTGTTTTTT.